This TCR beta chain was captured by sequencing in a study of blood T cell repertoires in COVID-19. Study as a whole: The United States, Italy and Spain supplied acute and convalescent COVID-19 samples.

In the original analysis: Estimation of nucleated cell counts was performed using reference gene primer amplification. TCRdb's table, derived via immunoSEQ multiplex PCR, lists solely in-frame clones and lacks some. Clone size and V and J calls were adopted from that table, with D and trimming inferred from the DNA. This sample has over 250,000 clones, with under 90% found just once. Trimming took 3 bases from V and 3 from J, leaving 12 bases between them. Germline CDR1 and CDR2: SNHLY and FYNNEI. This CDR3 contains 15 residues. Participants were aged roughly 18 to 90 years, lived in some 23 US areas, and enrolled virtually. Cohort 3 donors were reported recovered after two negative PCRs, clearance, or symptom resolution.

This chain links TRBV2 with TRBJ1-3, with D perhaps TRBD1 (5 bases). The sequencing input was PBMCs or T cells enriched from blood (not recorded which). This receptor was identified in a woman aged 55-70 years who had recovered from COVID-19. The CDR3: CASSDVGPHGNTIYF. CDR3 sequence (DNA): TGTGCCAGCAGTGACGTGGGGCCCCATGGAAACACCATATATTTT.